The next 24 T cell receptor beta chains were all read from a single sample in a study of technical replicates of blood from several donors. Produced via immunoSEQ multiplex PCR; TCRdb's table is partial and in-frame only. The data show under 100,000 clones, approximately 95% seen once. Sequencing input: T cells isolated from PBMCs. The receptors derive from a human donor in good health.

J is TRBJ2-1 and V is TRBV7-6; D is uncertain. Germline-derived CDR1 and CDR2 are SGHVS and FNYEAQ. This CDR3 has 12 amino acids. Deletions cut 4 bases from V and 4 bases from J, with 5 bases between. The CDR3 region has the DNA TGTGCCAGCAGCTCTAGATACAATGAGCAGTTCTTC. This sequence encodes CASSSRYNEQFF.

The gene calls are TRBV6-5 and TRBJ1-2, with D tentatively TRBD1 (6 bases). The CDR3 spans 14 residues. Trimming stripped 6 bases from V and 3 bases from J, with 14 bases between. Per germline, CDR1 MNHEY and CDR2 SVGAGI. The CDR3 loop is CASRGLGADYGYTF. CDR3 nucleotides: TGTGCCAGCAGGGGTCTGGGGGCGGACTATGGCTACACCTTC.

The chain links TRBV5-6 to TRBJ2-1; 12 bases line up with TRBD2. With 3 bases clipped from V and 6 bases from J, the junction kept 4 bases outside the gene matches. CDR3 size: 15 residues. CDR1 is SGHDT and CDR2 is YYEEEE in the germline V gene. CDR3 sequence: CASSSLAGGSNEQFF. The CDR3 nucleotides are TGTGCCAGCAGCTCACTAGCGGGAGGTAGCAATGAGCAGTTCTTC.

This chain links TRBV4-1 with TRBJ2-3, with D perhaps matching TRBD2 (6 bases). Trimming took off 0 bases at V and 4 bases at J, with 14 bases between the two ends. Germline V gene lookup returns CDR1 MGHRA and CDR2 YSYEKL. This CDR3 has 16 amino acids. The CDR3 sequence is CASSQDWGRSADTQYF. In nucleotides, the CDR3 is TGCGCCAGCAGCCAAGATTGGGGGAGGAGTGCAGATACGCAGTATTTT.

The chain has TRBV5-4 and TRBJ2-7; 7 bases map to TRBD2. This CDR3 contains 14 residues. CDR1 is SGHNT and CDR2 is YYREEE in the germline V gene (reference sequence). V was clipped by 0 bases and J by 2 bases; unmatched bases: 2. In DNA, the CDR3 is TGTGCCAGCAGCTTGGATGGACTAGCCTACGAGCAGTACTTC. The encoded protein is CASSLDGLAYEQYF.

The rearrangement links TRBV19 to TRBJ2-2; 7 bases agree with TRBD2. The V gene's germline CDR1 is LNHDA and CDR2 SQIVND (reference sequence). V lost 7 bases to trimming and J lost 1 base; unmatched junction nucleotides: 12. This CDR3 comprises 17 residues. The CDR3 DNA is TGTGCCAGTACCCCCGAGGAACTAGCGAGGAACACCGGGGAGCTGTTTTTT. It yields the protein CASTPEELARNTGELFF.

The chain links TRBV5-6 to TRBJ2-5; no firm D call. Germline CDR1 reads SGHDT; CDR2 reads YYEEEE. Trimming took 5 bases from V and 5 from J, leaving 13 bases between them. CDR3 size: 13 residues. CDR3 region: CASSSRLGETQYF. The CDR3 coding sequence is TGTGCCAGCAGTTCGAGACTGGGTGAGACCCAGTACTTC.

The chain recombines TRBV29-1 with TRBJ2-1; TRBD2 matches at 8 bases. The CDR3 covers 14 residues. After removal of 4 bases from V and 9 bases from J, the junction contained 11 bases not matched to a gene. Germline CDR1 is SQVTM and CDR2 is ANQGSEA. The CDR3 protein is CSVGSSGSAREQFF. As DNA, the CDR3 is TGCAGCGTTGGGAGCAGCGGGAGTGCGCGTGAGCAGTTCTTC.

The rearrangement links TRBV4-3 to TRBJ2-4; D remains unclear. The V end lost 1 base, the J end lost 9 bases, and 7 bases lay between the germline ends. The CDR3 length is 12 residues. CDR1 LGHNA and CDR2 YSLEER come from the germline V gene. The DNA for the CDR3 is TGCGCCAGCAGCCAAGTTTCGGGCATTCAGTACTTC. Translation: CASSQVSGIQYF.

The chain employs TRBV5-1 and TRBJ2-7; possible D gene TRBD2, 5 bases. V dropped 5 bases and J dropped 3 bases, with 12 bases sitting between them. CDR3 length equals 13 residues. The germline V gene encodes CDR1 SGHRS and CDR2 YFSETQ. This chain's CDR3 is CASSGGPIYEQYF. The CDR3 bases are TGCGCCAGCAGTGGCGGGCCTATCTACGAGCAGTACTTC.

This sequence joins TRBV19 and TRBJ2-3; D call uncertain. The germline V gene encodes CDR1 LNHDA and CDR2 SQIVND (reference sequence). The CDR3 extends over 13 amino acids. V lost 5 bases and J lost 6, with 12 bases in between. CDR3 DNA: TGTGCCAGTAGTCCCCCGCACGAGGATACGCAGTATTTT. Encoded protein: CASSPPHEDTQYF.

The chain combines TRBV25-1 with TRBJ2-1; D is perhaps TRBD2 (6 bases). V lost 6 bases to trimming and J lost 1 base, with 10 bases between them. The CDR3 length is 14 residues. Germline lookup yields CDR1 MGHDK and CDR2 SYGVNS. CDR3 residues: CASSGRISYNEQFF. The CDR3 DNA sequence: TGTGCCAGCAGCGGGAGAATATCCTACAATGAGCAGTTCTTC.

The rearrangement uses TRBV7-2 and TRBJ1-4, with D tentatively TRBD1 (6 bases). Trimming shortened V by 5 bases and J by 5 bases, and 12 bases separated the two germline ends. The CDR3 spans 14 residues. CDR1 SGHTA and CDR2 FQGNSA come from the germline V gene. The CDR3 sequence: CASSPQGSNEKLFF. CDR3 sequence (DNA): TGTGCCAGCAGCCCACAGGGATCCAATGAAAAACTGTTTTTT.

CDR3 amino acids: CASSFSSGGSKETQYF. CDR3 in DNA: TGTGCCAGCAGTTTCTCGAGTGGGGGCAGTAAAGAGACCCAGTACTTC. The gene calls are TRBV6-6 and TRBJ2-5; maybe TRBD1 (6 bases). Germline V gene data show CDR1 as MNHNY and CDR2 as SVGAGI (reference sequence). The CDR3 totals 16 residues. V dropped 4 bases and J dropped 3 bases, with 18 bases sitting between them.

The J gene is TRBJ1-5, the V gene TRBV2, with D perhaps TRBD1 (5 bases). Trimming left V 5 bases short and J 6 bases short, with 8 bases between. Germline CDR1 reads SNHLY; CDR2 reads FYNNEI. The CDR3 has 12 amino acids. CDR3 in DNA: TGTGCCAGCAGTTCCCAGGGTCAGCCCCAGCATTTT. Protein sequence: CASSSQGQPQHF.

The V gene is TRBV28, the J gene TRBJ2-7; D might be TRBD2 (5 bases). V was cut by 9 bases and J by 3 bases, with 15 bases left in between. The CDR3 has 13 residues. Germline CDR1 MDHEN, CDR2 SYDVKM. The DNA of the CDR3 is TGTGCCAGTCTCTCTTCCGGGATCTACGAGCAGTACTTC. Its translation is CASLSSGIYEQYF.

V usage is TRBV27 and J usage is TRBJ2-1; D unclear. V lost 0 bases and J lost 7, with 7 bases in between. The CDR3 loop spans 13 amino acids. Per the germline V gene, CDR1 is MNHEY and CDR2 is SMNVEV (reference sequence). The CDR3 protein is CASSLSSQNEQFF. In DNA form, the CDR3 reads TGTGCCAGCAGTTTATCAAGCCAAAATGAGCAGTTCTTC.

The rearrangement uses TRBV15 and TRBJ1-5; D is uncertain. Germline values: CDR1 LNHNV, CDR2 YYDKDF (reference sequence). The CDR3 covers 13 residues. Trimming removed 0 bases at V and 11 bases at J, with 11 bases between. CDR3 in amino acids: CATSRDSRRAQHF. CDR3 bases: TGTGCCACCAGCAGAGATAGCAGACGGGCCCAGCATTTT.

This rearrangement joins TRBV27 to TRBJ1-1; possible D gene TRBD1, 5 bases. Per the germline V gene, CDR1 is MNHEY and CDR2 is SMNVEV (reference sequence). There are 14 residues in the CDR3. Trimming removed 2 bases from V and 7 bases from J, with 14 bases in between. The CDR3 protein is CASSLNRGSHEAFF. Written as DNA, the CDR3 is TGTGCCAGCAGTTTAAATAGGGGTTCCCATGAAGCTTTCTTT.

This chain links TRBV6-5 with TRBJ2-7; TRBD1 matches 7 bases. V lost 0 bases and J lost 5; bases outside the gene matches: 1. CDR1 is MNHEY, CDR2 SVGAGI, per germline. The CDR3 runs to 13 residues. CDR3: CASSYSTGNEQYF. The CDR3, as DNA: TGTGCCAGCAGTTACTCGACAGGGAACGAGCAGTACTTC.

The genes are TRBV11-3 and TRBJ2-1; D not resolved. Germline CDR1 is SGHNT and CDR2 is YENEEA. The CDR3 contains 11 residues. V was pared by 5 bases and J by 9 bases, with 8 bases between. CDR3 bases: TGTGCCAGCAGCACCCACTCTGAGCAGTTCTTC. It yields the protein CASSTHSEQFF.

This chain links TRBV4-2 with TRBJ2-3; D may be TRBD1 (5 bases). The CDR3 contains 17 residues. Germline CDR1 reads LGHNA; CDR2 reads YNFKEQ. V dropped 0 bases and J dropped 2 bases, with 15 bases sitting between them. CDR3 in amino acids: CASSQERGRDITDTQYF. The CDR3 nucleotides read TGTGCCAGCAGCCAAGAAAGGGGCAGGGATATCACAGATACGCAGTATTTT.

To note about this clone: One end of the junction fails to match germline, which may point to a read error. The V gene is TRBV27, the J gene TRBJ2-7, with D possibly matching TRBD2 (5 bases). This CDR3 spans 12 amino acids. CDR1 and CDR2 (germline): MNHEY, SMNVEV (reference sequence). CDR3 amino acids: CVSSLRSGEQYF. DNA for the CDR3: TGTGTCAGCAGTTTGCGAAGCGGCGAGCAGTACTTC.

The chain joins TRBV21-1 to TRBJ1-1; TRBD1, the D gene given by the table, was not confirmed from the DNA. TRBV21-1 has pseudogene status. The CDR3 is 15 residues long. DNA of the CDR3: TGTGCCAGCAGCAAAGAGGGCAGGGTAAACACTGAAGCTTTCTTT. Its translation is CASSKEGRVNTEAFF.